A selection of T cell receptor beta chains follows, all from one sample in a study of blood T cell repertoires in COVID-19. Profiled with immunoSEQ multiplex PCR; TCRdb holds only in-frame clones, not every one. Of some 150,000 clones detected, less than 90% appear once; the ten largest clones hold about 2.4%. Sample: peripheral blood. All receptors come from a woman in her sixties or seventies with acute or convalescent COVID-19. CDR3s leave out the opening cysteine and the closing phenylalanine or tryptophan.

TRBV2	13	ASSVQGAGNEKLF
TRBV9	12	ASSVAALNTEAF
TRBV5-6	13	ASSSRVSYNSPLH
TRBV2	14	ASSATRAGGANEQF
TRBV5-8	13	ASSLEGQGIETQY
TRBV7-8	15	ASSLMARGALQETQY
TRBV2	12	ASSGGGTGEKLF
TRBV5-5	13	ASSLGDKEGYGYT
TRBV30	10	AWIGDRDEQY
TRBV7-2	12	ASSPTPQGGGYT
TRBV5-1	15	ASSPVASGGPYNEQF
TRBV11-1	14	ASSFRTTSSYNEQF
TRBV3-1/TRBV3-2	12	ASSRQGFGYGYT
TRBV19	12	ASSIFTGNTEAF
TRBV12-3/TRBV12-4	8	ASGGTEAF
TRBV29-1	10	SYRSSGNTIY
TRBV28	13	ASSTTVSSTDTQY
TRBV11-3	17	ASSLDGSATRSGANVLT
TRBV5-6	10	ASSPVNSPLH
TRBV6-4	13	ASSDGRGGLSEQF
TRBV10-3	13	AIASSGQGTGGQF
TRBV2	11	AIRGTGSQPQH
TRBV7-2	13	ASSLEGAVNTEAF
TRBV7-9	11	ASSLGQGWGYT
TRBV5-6	15	ASSQDRGSQWTNEQF
TRBV5-6	12	ASSLREGAHGYT
TRBV24-1	14	ATSDSREGGPGGYT
TRBV7-2	14	ASSSQGAYSNQPQH
TRBV4-2	16	ASSQESGTGGFYNEQF
TRBV7-2	13	ASSSSGQGGYGYT
TRBV6-5	13	ASSPTGASGNTIY